These 18 T cell receptor beta chains share one sample of origin, sequenced in a study of cytomegalovirus exposure and HLA in healthy donors. It was with 60 Vbeta and 13 Jbeta primers that the PCR ran. Assay used: immunoSEQ multiplex PCR; TCRdb lists only in-frame clones, some missing. The repertoire holds 35,000 to 50,000 clones, with roughly half as singletons. Material for sequencing was PBMCs. The receptors come from a human donor in good health.

The gene calls are TRBV19 and TRBJ2-1; D gene unclear. The CDR3 has 12 residues. V lost 2 bases and J lost 6, with 5 bases in between. CDR1 is LNHDA and CDR2 is SQIVND in the germline V gene (reference sequence). The CDR3 coding sequence is TGTGCCAGTAGTATACTCCCCAATGAGCAGTTCTTC. Translating gives CASSILPNEQFF.

CDR3 region: CASRQGTGLGPLHF. The CDR3 region has the DNA TGTGCCAGCAGACAAGGGACAGGTCTTGGACCCCTCCACTTT. This chain joins TRBV2 and TRBJ1-6; 8 nucleotides line up with TRBD1. The germline V gene has CDR1 SNHLY and CDR2 FYNNEI. The junction had 10 bases not matched to a gene; V was cut back by 6 bases and J by 12 bases. The CDR3 is 14 amino acids.

This clone was counted only a few times. An end of the junction does not agree with germline; a read error may underlie this. The chain couples TRBV7-7 to TRBJ2-3; 8 bases line up with TRBD2. The CDR3 has 15 amino acids. Germline V gives CDR1 SSHAT, CDR2 FNYEAQ (reference sequence). CDR3 bases: TGTGCTAGCAGCTTAGCGGCGGGGGGAGGAGATACGCAGTATTTT. It specifies CASSLAAGGGDTQYF.

This chain uses TRBV9 with TRBJ1-1; weak D call: TRBD1 (5 bases). The CDR3 is made up of 17 amino acids. V lost 5 bases, J lost 5 bases, and 25 bases lay in between. Germline CDR1 reads SGDLS; CDR2 reads YYNGEE. CDR3 loop: CASSEEVSVGARTEAFF. DNA of the CDR3: TGTGCCAGCAGTGAAGAGGTTTCGGTAGGGGCCAGAACTGAAGCTTTCTTT. Drawing the rest from reference TRBV9 and TRBJ1-1, the complete variable domain is DSGVTQTPKHLITATGQRVTLRCSPRSGDLSVYWYQQSLDQGLQFLIQYYNGEERAKGNILERFSAQQFPDLHSELNLSSLELGDSALYFCASSEEVSVGARTEAFFGQGTRLTVV.

The V gene is TRBV6-5, the J gene TRBJ2-3; possibly TRBD2 for D (6 bases). CDR1 is MNHEY, CDR2 SVGAGI, per germline. There are 14 residues in the CDR3. The V end lost 8 bases, the J end lost 3 bases, and 15 bases lay between the germline ends. DNA for the CDR3: TGTGCCAGCGGACCGGGGGTGGGGACAGATACGCAGTATTTT. This sequence encodes CASGPGVGTDTQYF.

The chain has TRBV7-3 and TRBJ2-5; 9 bases fit TRBD1. V lost 5 bases to trimming and J lost 5 bases; unmatched junction nucleotides: 6. Per germline, CDR1 SGHTA and CDR2 FQGTGA. This CDR3 is 14 amino acids long. In DNA form, the CDR3 reads TGTGCCAGCAGCGACAGGGGGGAGCGGGAGACCCAGTACTTC. This encodes CASSDRGERETQYF.

The V and J genes are TRBV19 and TRBJ1-1; TRBD1 agrees at 7 bases. V lost 8 bases to trimming and J lost 6 bases; unmatched junction nucleotides: 6. The length of the CDR3 is 12 residues. The germline V gene has CDR1 LNHDA and CDR2 SQIVND (reference sequence). CDR3 DNA sequence: TGTGCCAGTTATACAGGGGTGGCTGAAGCTTTCTTT. Encoded protein: CASYTGVAEAFF.

This clone was recorded a few times. The chain is built from TRBV7-2 and TRBJ2-3, with 16 bases fitting TRBD2. Trimming cost V 5 bases and J 6 bases; bases outside gene matches: 8. Germline values: CDR1 SGHTA, CDR2 FQGNSA. CDR3 length: 17 residues. The CDR3 DNA reads TGTGCCAGCAGCCCGGGGACTAGCGGGAGGGCTAGGGATACGCAGTATTTT. It codes for CASSPGTSGRARDTQYF.

This clone was seen a few times. The V call is TRBV14, the J call TRBJ1-6, with TRBD1 matching over 9 bases. V dropped 5 bases and J dropped 6; count of bases not matched to a gene: 5. Germline CDR1 reads SGHDN; CDR2 reads FVKESK. The CDR3 loop spans 15 amino acids. The CDR3 region has the DNA TGTGCCAGCAGCTATGGGACAGGGAGTAATTCACCCCTCCACTTT. Amino acid sequence: CASSYGTGSNSPLHF.

The chain links TRBV7-9 to TRBJ2-7, with 7 bases aligning to TRBD2. This CDR3 comprises 15 residues. In germline, CDR1 is SEHNR, CDR2 FQNEAQ (reference sequence). Trimming cost V 1 base and J 5 bases; bases outside gene matches: 8. The chain's CDR3 is CASSLGSSGTDEQYF. CDR3 DNA: TGTGCCAGCAGCTTAGGATCCAGCGGGACCGACGAGCAGTACTTC.

The chain recombines TRBV7-2 with TRBJ1-2; 7 nucleotides match TRBD1. The CDR3 is 14 residues long. V was clipped by 2 bases and J by 4 bases; unmatched bases: 4. Looked up from germline, CDR1 is SGHTA and CDR2 is FQGNSA. CDR3 region: CASSLSQGVYGYTF. In DNA, the CDR3 is TGTGCCAGCAGCTTATCCCAGGGGGTCTATGGCTACACCTTC. Full variable domain (remainder filled in from reference TRBV7-2 and TRBJ1-2): GAGVSQSPSNKVTEKGKDVELRCDPISGHTALYWYRQSLGQGLEFLIYFQGNSAPDKSGLPSDRFSAERTGGSVSTLTIQRTQQEDSAVYLCASSLSQGVYGYTFGSGTRLTVV.

V gene TRBV9 combines with J gene TRBJ2-3; 10 positions match TRBD2. Trimming removed 3 bases from V and 4 bases from J; junction bases left unmatched: 17. The CDR3 totals 19 residues. The V gene's germline CDR1 is SGDLS and CDR2 YYNGEE. CDR3 sequence (DNA): TGTGCCAGCAGCGACGACGGGACTAGCGCCGCGAGTCGTTCAGATACGCAGTATTTT. It codes for CASSDDGTSAASRSDTQYF.

V is TRBV10-3 and J is TRBJ2-3; the match to TRBD1 covers 10 bases. The CDR3 runs to 17 residues. V gave up 0 bases and J gave up 5 bases; unmatched junction bases: 8. CDR1 is ENHRY and CDR2 is SYGVKD in the germline V gene. Here the CDR3 DNA reads TGTGCCATCAGTGAGTCGTCGGGACAGGGGTATGGAGATACGCAGTATTTT. It encodes CAISESSGQGYGDTQYF.

A few counts support this clone. Here the CDR3 reads CASSQDLGQEDIQYF. CDR3 DNA sequence: TGCGCCAGCAGCCAAGATTTAGGCCAGGAGGACATTCAGTACTTC. The chain has TRBV4-1 and TRBJ2-4, with D possibly being TRBD2 (5 bases). CDR3 length: 15 residues. Looked up from germline, CDR1 is MGHRA and CDR2 is YSYEKL. V lost 0 bases to trimming and J lost 8 bases, with 14 bases between them.

The chain uses TRBV4-2 and TRBJ2-7, with 7 bases identical to TRBD2. The V and J ends lost 1 base and 3 bases, in that order; junction bases with no gene match: 6. There are 15 residues in the CDR3. Per the germline V gene, CDR1 is LGHNA and CDR2 is YNFKEQ. In DNA form, the CDR3 reads TGTGCCAGCAGCCAAGGAAGTGGGACTAACTACGAGCAGTACTTC. Translated, it gives CASSQGSGTNYEQYF.

Concerning this clone itself: A much larger clone lies a single base off, so this may be a read error. This chain uses TRBV14 with TRBJ2-2, with D unresolved. CDR1 is SGHDN and CDR2 is FVKESK in the germline V gene. The CDR3 contains 13 residues. This chain's CDR3 is CAGSQHNTGELFF. For the CDR3, the DNA is TGTGCCGGCAGCCAACATAACACCGGGGAGCTGTTTTTT.

As for this clone: Relative to the germline gene, one junction end is altered; a read error may explain this. The chain couples TRBV6-4 to TRBJ2-3; TRBD1 is a possible D gene (5 bases). The CDR3 sequence is 16 residues long. Per germline, CDR1 MRHNA and CDR2 SNTAGT. CDR3 DNA sequence: TGTGCCAGCAGTGACTCTTGGGGCGAGGCCACAAATACGCAGTATTTT. It encodes CASSDSWGEATNTQYF.

This sequence joins TRBV2 and TRBJ2-7, with a possible D match to TRBD1 (6 bases). V was trimmed by 1 base and J by 3 bases, leaving 7 bases between them. CDR3 length: 13 amino acids. CDR1 and CDR2 from the germline V gene are SNHLY and FYNNEI. This CDR3 is CASSEEGGYEQYF. CDR3 in DNA: TGTGCCAGCAGTGAAGAAGGGGGCTACGAGCAGTACTTC.